These 28 T cell receptor beta chains were all obtained from the same sample, sequenced in a study of patients and donors after allogeneic stem cell transplantation (dated by TCRdb to 2019 to 2021). Library method: RT-PCR. Instrument on record: NextSeq 550. The public reads were run again by TCRdb, first through fastp at Q25 and then through MiXCR, and only productive beta chains were kept. Each record represents a unique CDR3 protein, reported with the most common genes and DNA among its rows. Across this sample there are over 200,000 distinct CDR3 sequences, with around two fifths seen only once. Roughly 11% of the sample goes to the ten largest clones. The sequencing sample was made of blood, either unsorted or a sorted T cell fraction (not recorded which). The receptor set was obtained from a human donor who was either an allogeneic HSCT recipient or a stem cell or donor lymphocyte infusion donor (not recorded which). It is not recorded whose cells these are; they may come from a transplant donor.

This chain uses TRBV28 with TRBJ2-3; 7 positions match TRBD2. The length of the CDR3 is 16 residues. Trimming took 0 bases from V and 2 from J; bases not matched to a gene: 5. Germline values: CDR1 MDHEN, CDR2 SYDVKM. The CDR3 is CASSLWAAGVTDTQYF. The CDR3, as DNA: TGTGCCAGCAGTTTATGGGCGGCGGGGGTCACAGATACGCAGTATTTT.

This clonotype was seen more than once but under ten times. The chain is built from TRBV29-1 and TRBJ1-4; 9 bases agree with TRBD1. The CDR3 totals 13 residues. The germline CDR1 and CDR2 sequences are SQVTM and ANQGSEA. The ends lost 4 bases at V and 5 bases at J; junction bases unmatched: 2. Here the CDR3 DNA reads TGCAGCGTTGCCGGGACAGGGAATGAAAAACTGTTTTTT. Translated, it gives CSVAGTGNEKLFF.

This clonotype was observed a handful of times. V usage is TRBV9 and J usage is TRBJ1-4, with 9 nucleotides matching TRBD1. V lost 1 base and J lost 5; bases outside the gene matches: 3. The CDR3 sequence is 15 residues long. Germline CDR1 SGDLS, CDR2 YYNGEE. The CDR3 protein is CASSVTGTGNEKLFF. The CDR3 nucleotides read TGTGCCAGCAGCGTAACCGGGACAGGGAATGAAAAACTGTTTTTT. Looking up the rest from reference TRBV9 and TRBJ1-4 gives the full variable domain: DSGVTQTPKHLITATGQRVTLRCSPRSGDLSVYWYQQSLDQGLQFLIQYYNGEERAKGNILERFSAQQFPDLHSELNLSSLELGDSALYFCASSVTGTGNEKLFFGSGTQLSVL.

The rearrangement uses TRBV5-6 and TRBJ1-1; no reliable D call. CDR1 and CDR2 (germline): SGHDT, YYEEEE. The V end lost 2 bases, the J end lost 1 base, and 9 bases lay between the germline ends. This CDR3 is built from 14 residues. The CDR3 reads CASSLGLRNTEAFF. The CDR3 DNA follows: TGTGCCAGCAGCTTAGGCCTGAGGAACACTGAAGCTTTCTTT.

The chain carries TRBV19 and TRBJ1-4, with D unresolved. The length of the CDR3 is 14 residues. Germline CDR1 reads LNHDA; CDR2 reads SQIVND (reference sequence). Trimming stripped 7 bases from V and 8 bases from J, with 17 bases between. This CDR3 is CASTSALTPEKLFF. The DNA for the CDR3 is TGTGCCAGTACTAGTGCCTTGACCCCCGAAAAACTGTTTTTT.

This clonotype was found a few times. The rearrangement uses TRBV28 and TRBJ2-7; a weak D match, TRBD1 (5 bases). The CDR3 has 15 amino acids. The germline V gene encodes CDR1 MDHEN and CDR2 SYDVKM. V dropped 4 bases and J dropped 1 base, with 14 bases sitting between them. The CDR3 coding sequence is TGTGCCAGCAGTTACCGCCACGACAGTTCCTACGAGCAGTACTTC. Translated: CASSYRHDSSYEQYF.

The chain joins TRBV20-1 to TRBJ1-1; D is perhaps TRBD1 (5 bases). Trimming left V 3 bases short and J 1 base short, with 15 bases between. The CDR3 runs to 15 residues. The V gene's germline CDR1 is DFQATT and CDR2 SNEGSKA (reference sequence). CDR3 in DNA: TGCAGTGCTAGCGGGGGGAGGTTCGGGAACACTGAAGCTTTCTTT. Translated: CSASGGRFGNTEAFF.

The chain has TRBV27 and TRBJ2-7; no clear D gene. V lost 5 bases, J lost 0 bases, and 20 bases lay in between. The CDR3 runs 17 residues. Germline loops: CDR1 MNHEY, CDR2 SMNVEV (reference sequence). The CDR3 region has the DNA TGTGCCAGCAGTCCGAACCCTTGGACGGTGAGCTCCTACGAGCAGTACTTC. It is translated as CASSPNPWTVSSYEQYF.

This clonotype was seen a handful of times. This chain uses TRBV28 with TRBJ1-3, with a tentative D call TRBD1 (5 bases). The CDR3 has 14 amino acids. Germline values: CDR1 MDHEN, CDR2 SYDVKM. V was cut by 5 bases and J by 9 bases, with 17 bases left in between. CDR3 in amino acids: CASSALGGDGTIYF. CDR3 bases: TGTGCCAGCAGTGCCCTCGGTGGGGACGGCACCATATATTTT.

The table lists this clonotype with a few counts. The chain employs TRBV7-9 and TRBJ1-5; D is uncertain. CDR1 is SEHNR, CDR2 FQNEAQ, per germline (reference sequence). The V end lost 2 bases, the J end lost 6 bases, and 5 bases lay between the germline ends. This CDR3 spans 12 amino acids. The CDR3 region has the DNA TGTGCCAGCAGCTTAAGAATTCAGCCCCAGCATTTT. Its protein is CASSLRIQPQHF.

Worth noting for this clonotype: This may come from a read error, since a much larger clone is one base off. V is TRBV15 and J is TRBJ1-1; no clear D. V was trimmed by 2 bases and J by 0 bases, leaving 16 bases between them. The CDR3 length is 17 residues. Looked up from germline, CDR1 is LNHNV and CDR2 is YYDKDF (reference sequence). CDR3 amino acids: CATSRSPRYRMNTEAFF. DNA for the CDR3: TGTGCCACCAGCAGATCCCCGAGGTACCGGATGAACACTGAAGCTTTCTTT.

This clonotype has just a few counts. The chain carries TRBV9 and TRBJ2-2; perhaps D is TRBD1 or TRBD2 (5 bases each). This CDR3 has 15 amino acids. V shed 3 bases and J shed 3 bases, with 12 bases lying between them. The V gene's germline CDR1 is SGDLS and CDR2 YYNGEE. CDR3 nucleotide sequence: TGTGCCAGCAGCGAGGCTGGGGGACACACCGGGGAGCTGTTTTTT. It yields the protein CASSEAGGHTGELFF.

The chain employs TRBV29-1 and TRBJ2-7; 8 bases fit TRBD1. The CDR3 has 13 amino acids. V dropped 6 bases and J dropped 2; count of bases not matched to a gene: 6. The germline CDR1 and CDR2 sequences are SQVTM and ANQGSEA. The chain's CDR3 is CSVGQDPTYEQYF. The DNA for the CDR3 is TGCAGCGTGGGACAGGACCCCACCTACGAGCAGTACTTC.

This sequence joins TRBV10-1 and TRBJ1-1, with D uncertain. The CDR3 totals 13 residues. CDR1 WNHNN and CDR2 SYGVQD come from the germline V gene (reference sequence). The germline V and J ends were trimmed by 4 bases and 5 bases, with 11 bases remaining between them. The chain's CDR3 is CASSGTRSTEAFF. The CDR3 nucleotides are TGCGCCAGCAGTGGGACGAGGTCTACTGAAGCTTTCTTT.

The V and J genes are TRBV20-1 and TRBJ1-1; no definite D call. V lost 1 base and J 0 bases, leaving 15 bases between the germline ends. Germline V gene data show CDR1 as DFQATT and CDR2 as SNEGSKA (reference sequence). This CDR3 is built from 16 residues. This CDR3 reads CSARGASNIMNTEAFF. The CDR3 bases are TGCAGTGCTAGAGGGGCTTCGAACATAATGAACACTGAAGCTTTCTTT.

This clonotype was picked up a small number of times. This sequence joins TRBV20-1 and TRBJ1-5; 11 positions match TRBD1. Losses at the gene ends were 6 bases for V and 7 bases for J; bases not matched to a gene: 8. CDR3 size: 14 residues. Germline V gives CDR1 DFQATT, CDR2 SNEGSKA (reference sequence). Written as DNA, the CDR3 is TGCAGTGCCTTCGGACAGGGGGCTAACCAGCCCCAGCATTTT. It translates to CSAFGQGANQPQHF.

This chain connects TRBV29-1 to TRBJ2-2, with 7 nucleotides matching TRBD1. The trim removed 7 bases at V and 1 base at J, leaving 3 bases unmatched. The CDR3 extends over 13 amino acids. Germline values: CDR1 SQVTM, CDR2 ANQGSEA. CDR3 bases: TGCAGCGCCCGGACAGGGAACACCGGGGAGCTGTTTTTT. Amino acids: CSARTGNTGELFF.

This clonotype was seen a few times. This sequence joins TRBV20-1 and TRBJ1-5; the match to TRBD1 covers 7 bases. Germline V gene sequence: CDR1 DFQATT, CDR2 SNEGSKA (reference sequence). This CDR3 has 14 residues. The V segment lost 5 bases and the J segment 6 bases; nucleotides outside the gene matches: 10. DNA of the CDR3: TGCAGTGCTGGTCACGACAGGGAAAGTCAGCCCCAGCATTTT. Its protein is CSAGHDRESQPQHF.

This sequence joins TRBV12-3 or TRBV12-4 and TRBJ1-4; weak D call: TRBD1 (6 bases). The CDR3 totals 14 residues. Trimming cost V 7 bases and J 4 bases, with 13 bases left between them. CDR3 loop: CASIKRGGNEKLFF. The CDR3, as DNA: TGTGCCAGCATAAAGAGGGGGGGTAATGAAAAACTGTTTTTT.

The V call is TRBV12-3 or TRBV12-4, the J call TRBJ1-4; possible D gene TRBD1, 5 bases. The ends were cut back, 6 bases at V and 8 bases at J, with 16 bases in the middle. This CDR3 spans 14 amino acids. Here the CDR3 DNA reads TGTGCCAGCAGCCGCATCGGGGCGAGAGAAAAACTGTTTTTT. This translates into CASSRIGAREKLFF.

The gene calls are TRBV7-9 and TRBJ1-3, with a tentative D call TRBD1 (6 bases). The length of the CDR3 is 16 residues. The V gene's germline CDR1 is SEHNR and CDR2 FQNEAQ (reference sequence). Trimming removed 5 bases at V and 0 bases at J, with 14 bases between. The DNA of the CDR3 is TGTGCCAGCAGCATCTCCAGGGGCGACTCTGGAAACACCATATATTTT. Its translation is CASSISRGDSGNTIYF. Full variable domain (missing parts from reference TRBV7-9 and TRBJ1-3): DTGVSQNPRHKITKRGQNVTFRCDPISEHNRLYWYRQTLGQGPEFLTYFQNEAQLEKSRLLSDRFSAERPKGSFSTLEIQRTEQGDSAMYLCASSISRGDSGNTIYFGEGSWLTVV.

The chain has TRBV29-1 and TRBJ2-1; D tentatively reads TRBD1 or TRBD2 (5 bases each). The CDR3 runs 15 residues. The V gene's germline CDR1 is SQVTM and CDR2 ANQGSEA. The CDR3 DNA is TGCAGTACTGAGGGGCAGGTTGTGACTTACAATGAGCAGTTCTTC. It specifies CSTEGQVVTYNEQFF.

V and J are TRBV28 and TRBJ1-2; TRBD1 matches 9 bases. This CDR3 comprises 13 residues. Germline V gene lookup returns CDR1 MDHEN and CDR2 SYDVKM. The trim removed 5 bases at V and 7 bases at J, leaving 5 bases unmatched. The CDR3 bases are TGTGCCAGCAGTCTACAGGGGGCGAGTGGCTACACCTTC. This gives the protein CASSLQGASGYTF.

The sample holds a few counts of this clonotype. V and J are TRBV20-1 and TRBJ2-4; tentatively, D is TRBD2 (5 bases). V dropped 3 bases and J dropped 2 bases, with 14 bases sitting between them. Germline CDR1 is DFQATT and CDR2 is SNEGSKA (reference sequence). The CDR3 length is 15 residues. The CDR3 here is CSASHPGYTKNIQYF. The CDR3 DNA sequence: TGCAGTGCTAGTCACCCGGGGTATACCAAAAACATTCAGTACTTC.

The chain joins TRBV15 to TRBJ2-7; D may be TRBD2 (5 bases). Germline CDR1 reads LNHNV; CDR2 reads YYDKDF (reference sequence). This CDR3 comprises 13 residues. V dropped 3 bases and J dropped 2 bases, with 8 bases sitting between them. CDR3: CATSSSGTYEQYF. In DNA, the CDR3 is TGTGCCACCAGCAGCTCCGGGACCTACGAGCAGTACTTC. Full variable domain (missing parts from reference TRBV15 and TRBJ2-7): DAMVIQNPRYQVTQFGKPVTLSCSQTLNHNVMYWYQQKSSQAPKLLFHYYDKDFNNEADTPDNFQSRRPNTSFCFLDIRSPGLGDTAMYLCATSSSGTYEQYFGPGTRLTVT.

This clonotype occurred a few times. The chain carries TRBV18 and TRBJ1-4, with 7 bases fitting TRBD1. Losses at the gene ends were 1 base for V and 0 bases for J; bases not matched to a gene: 5. CDR3 size: 17 residues. The germline gives CDR1 KGHSH, CDR2 LQKENI. Here the CDR3 reads CASSPRKGAATNEKLFF. The CDR3 DNA sequence: TGTGCCAGCTCACCACGGAAGGGGGCTGCAACTAATGAAAAACTGTTTTTT. Variable domain in full (rest from reference TRBV18 and TRBJ1-4): NAGVMQNPRHLVRRRGQEARLRCSPMKGHSHVYWYRQLPEEGLKFMVYLQKENIIDESGMPKERFSAEFPKEGPSILRIQQVVRGDSAAYFCASSPRKGAATNEKLFFGSGTQLSVL.

The CDR3 loop is CASSSAGPLHNEQFF. The CDR3, as DNA: TGTGCCAGCAGCTCGGCAGGTCCCCTCCACAATGAGCAGTTCTTC. The chain is built from TRBV5-6 and TRBJ2-1; D remains unclear. The CDR3 has 15 amino acids. CDR1 and CDR2 from the germline V gene are SGHDT and YYEEEE. V gave up 3 bases and J gave up 5 bases, with 15 bases separating them.

This clonotype came up a few times. The chain has TRBV6-1 and TRBJ1-3; D gene uncertain. CDR1 MNHNS and CDR2 SASEGT come from the germline V gene. The V gene lost 7 bases and the J gene lost 3 bases, with 10 bases spanning the gap. This CDR3 is built from 13 residues. The CDR3 loop reads CASKGSLGNTIYF. In nucleotides, the CDR3 is TGTGCCAGCAAGGGAAGTCTTGGAAACACCATATATTTT.